The 15 T cell receptor beta chains given below trace back to one sample, sequenced in a study of blood T cell repertoires in COVID-19. The method was immunoSEQ multiplex PCR; TCRdb's version includes in-frame clones alone and lacks a portion of them. The sample includes about 430,000 clones, roughly 90% of them seen just once. The sample was peripheral blood. All receptors derive from a man between 18 and 35 years old with COVID-19, enrolled during active disease.

The chain couples TRBV9 to TRBJ2-7, with D maybe TRBD1 (6 bases). Germline V gives CDR1 SGDLS, CDR2 YYNGEE. V was clipped by 6 bases and J by 5 bases, with 12 bases between them. The CDR3 is 12 residues long. The CDR3 DNA reads TGTGCCAGCAATCAGGGGACGGACGAGCAGTACTTC. Translating it yields CASNQGTDEQYF.

CDR3 in DNA: TGTGCCAGCAGCCTGGACAGTACCTCTGGAAACACCATATATTTT. Translated: CASSLDSTSGNTIYF. The V call is TRBV5-5, the J call TRBJ1-3; tentatively, D is TRBD1 (6 bases). The germline V gene encodes CDR1 SGHKS and CDR2 YYEKEE (reference sequence). The V end lost 4 bases, the J end lost 0 bases, and 11 bases lay between the germline ends. The CDR3 has 15 residues. Full variable domain (remainder filled in from reference TRBV5-5 and TRBJ1-3): DAGVTQSPTHLIKTRGQQVTLRCSPISGHKSVSWYQQVLGQGPQFIFQYYEKEERGRGNFPDRFSARQFPNYSSELNVNALLLGDSALYLCASSLDSTSGNTIYFGEGSWLTVV.

The chain employs TRBV5-1 and TRBJ2-6, with 7 bases matching TRBD1. The CDR3 extends over 16 amino acids. From germline, CDR1 is SGHRS and CDR2 YFSETQ. V lost 4 bases to trimming and J lost 2 bases; unmatched junction nucleotides: 6. The CDR3 here is CASSTATGAGANVLTF. Written as DNA, the CDR3 is TGCGCCAGCAGCACCGCCACAGGGGCTGGGGCCAACGTCCTGACTTTC.

The gene calls are TRBV4-1 and TRBJ1-2, with 10 bases matching TRBD1. V lost 4 bases and J lost 3; bases outside the gene matches: 5. Germline CDR1 MGHRA, CDR2 YSYEKL. The CDR3 is made up of 15 amino acids. The CDR3 protein is CASSRDRGQDYGYTF. In nucleotides, the CDR3 is TGCGCCAGCAGCCGAGACAGGGGGCAAGACTATGGCTACACCTTC.

This clone showed up just once. The chain has TRBV9 and TRBJ2-2; tentative D call: TRBD2 (6 bases). The CDR3 extends over 13 amino acids. Deletions cut 0 bases from V and 9 bases from J, with 9 bases between. The germline V gene has CDR1 SGDLS and CDR2 YYNGEE. CDR3 region: CASSVELARELFF. CDR3 nucleotides: TGTGCCAGCAGCGTAGAACTAGCCCGGGAGCTGTTTTTT.

The rearrangement joins TRBV2 to TRBJ2-3; D possibly corresponds to TRBD1 (6 bases). Per the germline V gene, CDR1 is SNHLY and CDR2 is FYNNEI. This CDR3 spans 13 amino acids. The V and J ends lost 8 bases and 0 bases respectively, with 9 bases between them. The CDR3 protein is CASRTDSTDTQYF. CDR3 sequence (DNA): TGTGCCAGCCGGACAGACAGCACAGATACGCAGTATTTT.

V is TRBV15 and J is TRBJ2-5, with D perhaps TRBD2 (7 bases). The germline CDR1 and CDR2 sequences are LNHNV and YYDKDF (reference sequence). The CDR3 is made up of 12 amino acids. The V gene lost 11 bases and the J gene lost 5 bases, with 15 bases spanning the gap. CDR3 sequence: CAVGGLRETQYF. CDR3 in DNA: TGTGCCGTCGGGGGGCTGAGGGAGACCCAGTACTTC.

The chain links TRBV28 to TRBJ2-7; D remains ambiguous. CDR3 size: 12 residues. The germline V gene encodes CDR1 MDHEN and CDR2 SYDVKM. V lost 7 bases and J 0 bases, leaving 7 bases between the germline ends. CDR3 region: CASTPSSYEQYF. The DNA of the CDR3 is TGTGCCAGCACCCCCAGCTCCTACGAGCAGTACTTC.

This chain uses TRBV30 with TRBJ2-5; maybe TRBD1 (5 bases). The CDR3 has 13 residues. Germline V gene sequence: CDR1 GTSNPN, CDR2 SVGIG (reference sequence). V was cut by 1 base and J by 2 bases, with 8 bases left in between. The CDR3 spells CAWSGHRQETQYF. The CDR3, as DNA: TGTGCCTGGAGTGGACACAGGCAAGAGACCCAGTACTTC.

The chain uses TRBV19 and TRBJ1-3; D may be TRBD1 (5 bases). Germline assignment: CDR1 LNHDA and CDR2 SQIVND (reference sequence). The CDR3 has 15 residues. The V and J ends lost 5 bases and 0 bases respectively, with 11 bases between them. Here the CDR3 DNA reads TGTGCCAGTAGTGCCAGGGATGTCTCTGGAAACACCATATATTTT. Protein: CASSARDVSGNTIYF. Looking up the rest from reference TRBV19 and TRBJ1-3 gives the full variable domain: DGGITQSPKYLFRKEGQNVTLSCEQNLNHDAMYWYRQDPGQGLRLIYYSQIVNDFQKGDIAEGYSVSREKKESFPLTVTSAQKNPTAFYLCASSARDVSGNTIYFGEGSWLTVV.

This chain uses TRBV5-1 with TRBJ2-7; D is unresolved. The CDR3 has 13 residues. Germline CDR1 SGHRS, CDR2 YFSETQ. Trimming removed 1 base from V and 0 bases from J, with 5 bases in between. Here the CDR3 DNA reads TGCGCCAGCAGCTTGCAGGACTCCTACGAGCAGTACTTC. Translating it yields CASSLQDSYEQYF. Variable domain in full (rest from reference TRBV5-1 and TRBJ2-7): KAGVTQTPRYLIKTRGQQVTLSCSPISGHRSVSWYQQTPGQGLQFLFEYFSETQRNKGNFPGRFSGRQFSNSRSEMNVSTLELGDSALYLCASSLQDSYEQYFGPGTRLTVT.

The chain is built from TRBV11-2 and TRBJ2-5, with 8 bases identical to TRBD2. V gave up 7 bases and J gave up 4 bases; unmatched junction bases: 14. This CDR3 has 16 amino acids. Germline V gives CDR1 SGHAT, CDR2 FQNNGV. The CDR3 DNA follows: TGTGCCAGCAATAAGGGGGGATTAGCGGGAACAGAGACCCAGTACTTC. Translation gives CASNKGGLAGTETQYF.

This chain joins TRBV30 and TRBJ1-2; 9 bases are a match to TRBD1. V shed 3 bases and J 6 bases; nucleotides not matched to a gene: 8. The CDR3 is 14 amino acids. Germline-derived CDR1 and CDR2 are GTSNPN and SVGIG (reference sequence). CDR3 DNA: TGTGCCTGGAGCCGACAGGGGGTTACGAATGGCTACACCTTC. It specifies CAWSRQGVTNGYTF.

The J gene is TRBJ2-1, the V gene TRBV5-1; 8 bases match TRBD2. The CDR3 runs to 16 residues. After removal of 0 bases from V and 4 bases from J, the junction contained 6 bases not matched to a gene. Germline V lookup: CDR1 SGHRS, CDR2 YFSETQ. CDR3 DNA: TGCGCCAGCAGCTTGGAGATAGCGGGGTCGTACAATGAGCAGTTCTTC. It translates to CASSLEIAGSYNEQFF.

J is TRBJ2-1 and V is TRBV9, with 9 bases matching TRBD2. The germline V gene has CDR1 SGDLS and CDR2 YYNGEE. The CDR3 has 15 residues. The V and J ends lost 2 bases and 6 bases, in that order; junction bases with no gene match: 6. DNA for the CDR3: TGTGCCAGCAGCGTCACTAGCGGGCATATCAATGAGCAGTTCTTC. It encodes CASSVTSGHINEQFF.